This TCR beta chain was recorded in a study of shared clonotypes between healthy human individuals. Study information: CD4 naive and CD4 memory each took three plates per donor, while CD8 naive took two and CD8 memory one. The study's findings and limits: Read depth was anticipated to influence clonotype sharing among donors.

About this clone: The antigen remains undetermined.

Germline values: CDR1 LNHNV, CDR2 YYDKDF (reference sequence). The CDR3 loop spans 15 amino acids. V lost 4 bases to trimming and J lost 0 bases, with 9 bases between them. It was around 220 ng DNA, 25,000 to 35,000 T cell genomes, that sorted-subset replicate PCRs used. As processed by the authors: Filtering of immunoSEQ junctional sequences could not match full-length read filtering. Produced via immunoSEQ multiplex PCR; TCRdb's table is partial and in-frame only. V and J calls plus clone size are reproduced from that table; the DNA served to infer D and trimming. In the table there are 2 million to 2.5 million clones, 85% to 95% of which are singletons. CD8 cells regarded as naive lacked CD45RO, were positively chosen for CCR7, and omitted terminally differentiated effector memory CD45RA+ cells.

The sample taken for sequencing was naive CD8+ T cells from PBMCs. This chain uses TRBV15 with TRBJ1-4; D unclear. This receptor was obtained from a young man in good health. Some clones in this sample may be carry-over from other donors' samples. The CDR3 here is CATSNLGTTNEKLFF. CDR3 nucleotides: TGTGCCACCAGCAATCTCGGGACAACTAATGAAAAACTGTTTTTT.